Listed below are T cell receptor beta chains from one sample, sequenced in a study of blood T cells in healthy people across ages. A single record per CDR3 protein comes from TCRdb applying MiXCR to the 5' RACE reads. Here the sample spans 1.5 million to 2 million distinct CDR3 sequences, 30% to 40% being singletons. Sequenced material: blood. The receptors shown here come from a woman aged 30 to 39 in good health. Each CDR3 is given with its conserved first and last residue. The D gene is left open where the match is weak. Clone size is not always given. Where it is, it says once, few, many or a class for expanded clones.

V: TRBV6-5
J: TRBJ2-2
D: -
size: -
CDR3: CASSFSRGAWDTGELFF
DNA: TGTGCCAGCAGTTTCTCCCGGGGGGCTTGGGACACCGGGGAGCTGTTTTTT

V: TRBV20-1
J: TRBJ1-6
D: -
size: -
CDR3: CSARDGGLGNSPLHF
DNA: TGCAGTGCTAGAGATGGGGGGTTGGGGAATTCACCCCTCCACTTT

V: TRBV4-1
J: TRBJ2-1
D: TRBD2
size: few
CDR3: CASSPTGLAFNNEQFF
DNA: TGCGCCAGCAGCCCGACGGGACTAGCGTTTAACAATGAGCAGTTCTTC

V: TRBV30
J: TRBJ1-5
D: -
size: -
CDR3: CAWSVQIGQPQHF
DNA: TGTGCCTGGAGTGTCCAGATCGGACAGCCCCAGCATTTT

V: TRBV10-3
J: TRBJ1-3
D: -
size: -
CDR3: CAITPGLSSGNTIYF
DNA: TGTGCCATCACCCCGGGACTGTCCTCTGGAAACACCATATATTTT

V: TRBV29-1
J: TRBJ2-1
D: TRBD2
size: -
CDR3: CSVAGLGNEQFF
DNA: TGCAGCGTTGCCGGACTAGGCAATGAGCAGTTCTTC

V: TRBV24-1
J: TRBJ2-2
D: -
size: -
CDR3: CAIRDPPGELFF
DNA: TGTGCCATCCGGGACCCGCCCGGGGAGCTGTTTTTT

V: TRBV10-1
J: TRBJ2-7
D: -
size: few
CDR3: CASSGLKGLEQYF
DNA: TGCGCCAGCAGTGGCTTAAAGGGGCTCGAGCAGTACTTC

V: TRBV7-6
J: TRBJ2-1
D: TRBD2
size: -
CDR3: CASSFYMGLAGGLLTDEQFF
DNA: TGTGCCAGCAGCTTTTATATGGGACTAGCGGGGGGGCTTTTAACCGATGAGCAGTTCTTC

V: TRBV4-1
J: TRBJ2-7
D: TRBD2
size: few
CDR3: CASSQGLAGPPRWYEQYF
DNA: TGCGCCAGCAGCCAAGGACTAGCGGGGCCTCCTAGGTGGTACGAGCAGTACTTC